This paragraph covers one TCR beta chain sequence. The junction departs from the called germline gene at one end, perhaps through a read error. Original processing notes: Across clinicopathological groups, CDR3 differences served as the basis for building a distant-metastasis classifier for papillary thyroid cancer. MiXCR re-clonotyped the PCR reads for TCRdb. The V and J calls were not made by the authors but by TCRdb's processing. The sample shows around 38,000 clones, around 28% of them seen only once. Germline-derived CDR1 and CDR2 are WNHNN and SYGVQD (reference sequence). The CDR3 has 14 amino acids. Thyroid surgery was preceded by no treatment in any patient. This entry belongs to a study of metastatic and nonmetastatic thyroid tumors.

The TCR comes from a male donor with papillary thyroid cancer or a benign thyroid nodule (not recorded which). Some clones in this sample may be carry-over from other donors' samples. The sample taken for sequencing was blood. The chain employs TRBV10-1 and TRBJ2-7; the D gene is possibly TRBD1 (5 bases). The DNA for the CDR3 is TGCGCCAGTAAGTACTCCCTCAGGGAAGACGAGCAGTCCTTC. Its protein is CASKYSLREDEQSF.